This TCR beta chain came from a study of OX40 agonist ivuxolimab in advanced cancers. On the study more broadly: Antecedent anti-PD-1, anti-PD-L1 or anti-CTLA-4 therapy was permissible, with roughly 36% having received some.

The table came from immunoSEQ multiplex PCR; TCRdb's copy has only in-frame clones and leaves some out. The data show fewer than 30,000 clones, roughly nine tenths seen once. Exclusion applied to patients with autoimmune disease history or systemic immunosuppression. V lost 3 bases and J lost 2, with 23 bases in between. The CDR3 totals 18 residues. Germline loops: CDR1 SGDLS, CDR2 YYNGEE. The TCR comes from an adult with an advanced solid tumor such as melanoma, head and neck, liver or kidney cancer. The V call is TRBV9, the J call TRBJ2-5, with D perhaps being TRBD1 or TRBD2 (6 bases each). Specimen: CD4+ or CD8+ T cells sorted from blood, collected in a trial of the OX40 agonist ivuxolimab. The CDR3 sequence: CASSAGEWVDYQQETQYF. In nucleotides, the CDR3 is TGTGCCAGCAGCGCAGGGGAATGGGTGGACTACCAACAAGAGACCCAGTACTTC.